This TCR beta chain was identified in a study of CD8+ T cells in alopecia areata. Whole-study results and caveats: Mice showed clearer TCR sharing than patients did, a gap that was possibly HLA-related.

Lesional scalp tissue (obtained by punch biopsy) and peripheral blood were collected from alopecia areata patients. Points on this clone: Its antigen is still unknown.

The germline V gene encodes CDR1 SQVTM and CDR2 ANQGSEA. The CDR3 extends over 11 amino acids. V gave up 2 bases and J gave up 9 bases, with 10 bases separating them. Following RNA extraction, reverse transcription yielded cDNA that acted as the sequencing template. TCRdb's table, derived via immunoSEQ multiplex PCR, lists solely in-frame clones and lacks some. Altogether 130,000 to 150,000 clones are present, 45% to 60% being singletons, with the ten largest covering more than 0.95%. This specimen was CD4+ T cells sorted from blood, taken at week 0. V gene TRBV29-1 combines with J gene TRBJ1-1; D remains unclear. This sequence was found in a human donor with alopecia areata. The CDR3 coding sequence is TGCAGCGTTGAAAGCCCCCGGAAAGCTTTCTTT. Its translation: CSVESPRKAFF.